This passage covers 5 T cell receptor beta chains from one sample sequenced in a study of shared clonotypes between healthy human individuals. Only in-frame clones appear in the TCRdb table, and some are missing; sequencing was by immunoSEQ multiplex PCR. The top ten hold about 33% of the sample, which has around 690,000 clones, roughly 88% seen once. The sequenced sample consisted of memory CD8+ T cells from PBMCs. Subset reported: CD45RO+ cells pooled with CCR7-negative TemRA cells. Receptor source: a man between 18 and 29 years old in good health. Some clones in this sample may be carry-over from other donors' samples.

The gene calls are TRBV20-1 and TRBJ2-1; no definite D call. Trimming took off 5 bases at V and 3 bases at J, with 2 bases between the two ends. The CDR3 runs 10 residues. The germline V gene has CDR1 DFQATT and CDR2 SNEGSKA (reference sequence). The CDR3 DNA sequence: TGCAGTGCTTACTACAATGAGCAGTTCTTC. Its protein product is CSAYYNEQFF.

This clone was seen once. V and J are TRBV15 and TRBJ2-7, with TRBD2 matching 8 bases. In germline, CDR1 is LNHNV, CDR2 YYDKDF (reference sequence). The CDR3 covers 16 residues. V lost 4 bases to trimming and J lost 0 bases; unmatched junction nucleotides: 8. In nucleotides, the CDR3 is TGTGCCACCAGCAACCTCGGGAGGGATCTCTCCTACGAGCAGTACTTC. Translation gives CATSNLGRDLSYEQYF.

The chain recombines TRBV7-9 with TRBJ1-1, with D tentatively TRBD1 (5 bases). This CDR3 has 14 residues. In germline, CDR1 is SEHNR, CDR2 FQNEAQ (reference sequence). The V gene lost 3 bases and the J gene lost 3 bases, with 11 bases spanning the gap. The CDR3 loop is CASSFGGRDTEAFF. CDR3 sequence (DNA): TGTGCCAGCAGCTTCGGGGGTCGGGACACTGAAGCTTTCTTT.

The chain carries TRBV28 and TRBJ1-1, with D hard to call. The CDR3 covers 16 residues. Germline V gene data show CDR1 as MDHEN and CDR2 as SYDVKM. V was cut by 5 bases and J by 0 bases, with 16 bases left in between. CDR3 sequence: CASSPTRFPMNTEAFF. Here the CDR3 DNA reads TGTGCCAGCAGTCCCACACGGTTCCCCATGAACACTGAAGCTTTCTTT.

This chain links TRBV9 with TRBJ1-1; TRBD1 might be the D (5 bases). Germline lookup yields CDR1 SGDLS and CDR2 YYNGEE. Trimming left V 0 bases short and J 8 bases short, with 11 bases between. CDR3 length: 13 amino acids. CDR3 nucleotide sequence: TGTGCCAGCAGCGTAGCAGACAGTCAGGAAGCTTTCTTT. It translates to CASSVADSQEAFF.